A selection of T cell receptor beta chains follows, all from one sample in a study of blood T cell repertoires in COVID-19. Profiled with immunoSEQ multiplex PCR; TCRdb holds only in-frame clones, not every one. The sample yields over 200,000 clones, 65% to 85% seen once. Source material: peripheral blood. The receptor source for this set is a woman aged 25-40 years with COVID-19, enrolled during active disease. CDR3s include the opening cysteine and the closing phenylalanine or tryptophan. The order of the fields is V gene, clone size, J gene, D gene, CDR3 DNA, CDR3 protein. D genes are given only for firm matches. Size values are once, few and many counts, or a class for expanded clones, and some rows have none.

>TRBV11-2|few|TRBJ2-1|TRBD2
TGTGCCAGCAGGCGTGCTAGCGGGTTAGGGTATGAGCAGTTCTTC
CASRRASGLGYEQFF
>TRBV10-3|few|TRBJ2-1|TRBD2
TGTGCCATCAGTGAGCAACAGGGCGGGGGGGATGAGCAGTTCTTC
CAISEQQGGGDEQFF
>TRBV2|-|TRBJ2-7|TRBD1
TGTGCCAGCCTGGGGACAGGGGGGATCATGGACGGCTACGAGCAGTACTTC
CASLGTGGIMDGYEQYF
>TRBV28|-|TRBJ1-6|-
TGTGCCAGCAGTTTAGCACAGGACTCCTATAATTCACCCCTCCACTTT
CASSLAQDSYNSPLHF
>TRBV12-3/TRBV12-4|-|TRBJ1-1|-
TGTGCCAGCAGTCCTGGAGGCTCTGAAGCTTTCTTT
CASSPGGSEAFF
>TRBV18|-|TRBJ2-3|TRBD2
TGTGCCAGCTCACCTCCTAGCGGGGGCCTCACAGATACGCAGTATTTT
CASSPPSGGLTDTQYF
>TRBV5-1|-|TRBJ1-2|TRBD1
TGCGCCAGCAGCTCAGGGGGCGCGCTCTATGGCTACACCTTC
CASSSGGALYGYTF
>TRBV15|-|TRBJ2-6|TRBD1
TGTGCCACCAGCGGACAGGGGGCGACCGGGGCCAACGTCCTGACTTTC
CATSGQGATGANVLTF
>TRBV9|-|TRBJ2-7|-
TGTGCCAGCAGCGTAGCTGGGCTTCCCTCCTACGAGCAGTACTTC
CASSVAGLPSYEQYF
>TRBV9|once|TRBJ1-3|-
TGTGCCAGCAGCGTAGAGTCAGGCTCTGGAAACACCATATATTTT
CASSVESGSGNTIYF
>TRBV5-1|-|TRBJ1-1|-
TGCGCCAGCAGCTTGGACAGGCCGAACACTGAAGCTTTCTTT
CASSLDRPNTEAFF
>TRBV15|-|TRBJ2-5|-
TGTGCCACCCGGGCCCAAAGCAGGGGCTATGAGACCCAGTACTTC
CATRAQSRGYETQYF
>TRBV2|-|TRBJ2-3|-
TGTGCCAGCAGTCCCCCTGGGAGGAGCACAGATACGCAGTATTTT
CASSPPGRSTDTQYF
>TRBV11-1|-|TRBJ1-1|-
TGTGCCAGCAGCTTAGAGGCAGGATCGGCTGAAGCTTTCTTT
CASSLEAGSAEAFF
>TRBV4-3|-|TRBJ2-1|-
TGCGCCAGCATGGGCGCCATAGGGGGATACAATGAGCAGTTCTTC
CASMGAIGGYNEQFF
>TRBV2|few|TRBJ2-2|TRBD1
TGTGCCAGCAGTGCACGATCGGACAGGGGGCGGGTCGGGGAGCTGTTTTTT
CASSARSDRGRVGELFF
>TRBV5-4|-|TRBJ1-2|TRBD1
TGTGCCAGCAGCCGAGTACAAAATACAGGGGCTATTAACTATGGCTACACCTTC
CASSRVQNTGAINYGYTF
>TRBV3-1/TRBV3-2|-|TRBJ2-7|-
TGTGCCAGCAGCCAAGATCGGCGGTTGGGAGCCTACGAGCAGTACTTC
CASSQDRRLGAYEQYF
>TRBV19|once|TRBJ2-3|TRBD2
TGTGCCAGTAGTATCTCCCCTAGCGGGGGACACACAGATACGCAGTATTTT
CASSISPSGGHTDTQYF
>TRBV7-9|-|TRBJ2-3|TRBD2
TGTGCCAGCAGCTTGGGGACTAGCGGGAGGTCAGATACGCAGTATTTT
CASSLGTSGRSDTQYF
>TRBV5-4|-|TRBJ2-2|-
TGTGCCAGCAGCTACTACAGGGTAACGAACACCGGGGAGCTGTTTTTT
CASSYYRVTNTGELFF
>TRBV2|-|TRBJ2-3|-
TGTGCCAGCAGGAAATACGCGGCAGATACGCAGTATTTT
CASRKYAADTQYF
>TRBV7-9|-|TRBJ1-3|TRBD1
TGTGCCAGCAGTTACTACACCGGACAGGGAACTGGAAACACCATATATTTT
CASSYYTGQGTGNTIYF
>TRBV4-1|few|TRBJ1-1|TRBD1
TGCGCCAGCAGCCAACCGACAGGGCGCCACACTGAAGCTTTCTTT
CASSQPTGRHTEAFF
>TRBV19|-|TRBJ1-1|-
TGTGCCAGTAGTCCCGATTTCAGGGGTATGGACACTGAAGCTTTCTTT
CASSPDFRGMDTEAFF
>TRBV11-1|-|TRBJ2-7|TRBD1
TGTGCCAGCAGCCCGACAGGGATGACCTACGAGCAGTACTTC
CASSPTGMTYEQYF